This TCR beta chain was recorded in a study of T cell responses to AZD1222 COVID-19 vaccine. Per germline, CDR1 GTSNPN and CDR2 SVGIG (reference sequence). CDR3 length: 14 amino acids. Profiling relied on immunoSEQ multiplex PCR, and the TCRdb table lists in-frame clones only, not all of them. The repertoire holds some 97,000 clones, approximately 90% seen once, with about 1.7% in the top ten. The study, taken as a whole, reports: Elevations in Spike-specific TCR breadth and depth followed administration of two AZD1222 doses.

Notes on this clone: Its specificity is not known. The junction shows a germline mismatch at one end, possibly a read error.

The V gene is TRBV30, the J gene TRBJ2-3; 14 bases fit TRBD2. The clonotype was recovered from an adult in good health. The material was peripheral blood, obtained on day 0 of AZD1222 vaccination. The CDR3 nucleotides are TGTGCCGGGAGACTAGCGGGAGGGGCAGATACGCAGTATTTT. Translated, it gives CAGRLAGGADTQYF. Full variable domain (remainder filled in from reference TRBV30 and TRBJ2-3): SQTIHQWPATLVQPVGSPLSLECTVEGTSNPNLYWYRQAAGRGLQLLFYSVGIGQISSEVPQNLSASRPQDRQFILSSKKLLLSDSGFYLCAGRLAGGADTQYFGPGTRLTVL.